This T cell receptor beta chain was identified during a study of shared clonotypes between healthy human individuals. Study as a whole: The donors, two women and three men, were aged 18 to 49. Study outcomes and limitations: Rarefaction exposed incomplete sorted-subset sequencing despite large depth. Sampling covered blood only; tissue repertoires likely differ.

On this clone itself: Its antigen is unknown.

Clones were sequenced by immunoSEQ multiplex PCR, and TCRdb holds only the in-frame ones, with some missing. The repertoire holds approximately 1.9 million clones, just under 95% seen once, with about 1.7% in the top ten. Naive CD8 cells were CD45RO-negative, positively selected for CCR7, excluding terminally differentiated effector memory CD45RA+ cells. Healthy HIV-negative adults with no recent acute infections or vaccinations were recruited as donors. Germline loops: CDR1 SGDLS, CDR2 YYNGEE. The CDR3 loop spans 15 amino acids. Trimming removed 3 bases at V and 4 bases at J, with 14 bases between. The sequence came from a man younger than 35 in good health. Some clones in this sample may be carry-over from other donors' samples. Sequencing used naive CD8+ T cells from PBMCs. The chain couples TRBV9 to TRBJ1-5, with D hard to call. The CDR3 nucleotides read TGTGCCAGCAGCGCCGCTGACACTAAGAATCAGCCCCAGCATTTT. Its translation: CASSAADTKNQPQHF.